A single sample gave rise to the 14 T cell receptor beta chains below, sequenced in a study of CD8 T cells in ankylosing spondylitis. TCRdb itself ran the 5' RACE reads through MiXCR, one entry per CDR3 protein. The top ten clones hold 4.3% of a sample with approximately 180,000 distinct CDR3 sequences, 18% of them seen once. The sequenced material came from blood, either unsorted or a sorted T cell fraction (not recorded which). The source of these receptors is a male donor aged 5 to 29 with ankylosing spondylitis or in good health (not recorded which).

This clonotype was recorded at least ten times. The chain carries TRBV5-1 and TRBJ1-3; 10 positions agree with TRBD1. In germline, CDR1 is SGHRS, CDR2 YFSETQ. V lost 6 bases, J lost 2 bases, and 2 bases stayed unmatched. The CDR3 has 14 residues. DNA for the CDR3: TGCGCCAGCAAGACAGGGGGCACTGGAAACACCATATATTTT. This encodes CASKTGGTGNTIYF.

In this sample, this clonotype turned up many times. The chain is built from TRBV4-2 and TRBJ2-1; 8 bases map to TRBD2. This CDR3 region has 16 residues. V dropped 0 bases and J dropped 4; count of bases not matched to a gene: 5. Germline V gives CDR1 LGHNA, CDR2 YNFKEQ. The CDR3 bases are TGTGCCAGCAGCCAAGATTCTAGCGGGCAGTACAATGAGCAGTTCTTC. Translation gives CASSQDSSGQYNEQFF.

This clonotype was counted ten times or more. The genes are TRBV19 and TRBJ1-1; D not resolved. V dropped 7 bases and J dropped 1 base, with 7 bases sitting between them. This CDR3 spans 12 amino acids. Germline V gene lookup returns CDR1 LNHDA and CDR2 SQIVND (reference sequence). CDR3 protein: CASTAGNTEAFF. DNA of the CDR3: TGTGCCAGTACGGCAGGGAACACTGAAGCTTTCTTT.

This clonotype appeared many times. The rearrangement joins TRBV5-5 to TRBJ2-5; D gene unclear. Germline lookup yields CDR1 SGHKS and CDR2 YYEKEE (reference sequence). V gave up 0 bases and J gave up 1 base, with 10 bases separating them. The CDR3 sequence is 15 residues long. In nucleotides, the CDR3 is TGTGCCAGCAGCTTGGTTCTAGTTCCCCAAGAGACCCAGTACTTC. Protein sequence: CASSLVLVPQETQYF.

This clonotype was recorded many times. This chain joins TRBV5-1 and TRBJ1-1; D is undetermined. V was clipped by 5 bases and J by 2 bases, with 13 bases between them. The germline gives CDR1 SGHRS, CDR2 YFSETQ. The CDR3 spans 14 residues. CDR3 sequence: CASSLELENTEAFF. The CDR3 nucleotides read TGCGCCAGCAGTCTGGAGTTAGAAAACACTGAAGCTTTCTTT.

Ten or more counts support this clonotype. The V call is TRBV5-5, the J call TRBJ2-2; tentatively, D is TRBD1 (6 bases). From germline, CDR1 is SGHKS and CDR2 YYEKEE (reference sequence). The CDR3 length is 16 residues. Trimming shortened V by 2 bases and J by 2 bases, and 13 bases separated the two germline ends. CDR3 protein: CASSFVPGTNTGELFF. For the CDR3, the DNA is TGTGCCAGCAGCTTCGTCCCAGGGACAAACACCGGGGAGCTGTTTTTT.

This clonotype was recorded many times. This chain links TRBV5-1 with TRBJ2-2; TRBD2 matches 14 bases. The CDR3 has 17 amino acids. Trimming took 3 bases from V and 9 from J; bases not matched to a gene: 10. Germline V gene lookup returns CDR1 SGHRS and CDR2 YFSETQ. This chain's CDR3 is CASSSTAGLAGVRELFF. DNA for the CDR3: TGCGCCAGCAGCTCAACAGCGGGACTAGCGGGAGTCAGGGAGCTGTTTTTT.

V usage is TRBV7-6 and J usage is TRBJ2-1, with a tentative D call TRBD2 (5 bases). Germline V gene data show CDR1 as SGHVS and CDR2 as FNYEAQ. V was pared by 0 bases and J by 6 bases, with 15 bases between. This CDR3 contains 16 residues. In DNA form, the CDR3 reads TGTGCCAGCAGCTTAGCTTCATCCTCGGGATTCAATGAGCAGTTCTTC. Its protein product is CASSLASSSGFNEQFF.

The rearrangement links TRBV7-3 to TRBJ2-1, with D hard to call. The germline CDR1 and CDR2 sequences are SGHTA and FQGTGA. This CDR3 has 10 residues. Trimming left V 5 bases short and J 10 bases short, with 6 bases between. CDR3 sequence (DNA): TGTGCCAGCAGCCAGTACGAGCAGTTCTTC. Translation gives CASSQYEQFF.

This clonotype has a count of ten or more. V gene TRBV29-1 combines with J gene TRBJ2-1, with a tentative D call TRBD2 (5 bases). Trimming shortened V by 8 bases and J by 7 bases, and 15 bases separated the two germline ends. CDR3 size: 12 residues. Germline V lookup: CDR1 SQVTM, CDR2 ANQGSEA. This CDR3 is CSPKVEGNEQFF. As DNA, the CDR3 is TGCAGCCCGAAAGTTGAGGGTAATGAGCAGTTCTTC.

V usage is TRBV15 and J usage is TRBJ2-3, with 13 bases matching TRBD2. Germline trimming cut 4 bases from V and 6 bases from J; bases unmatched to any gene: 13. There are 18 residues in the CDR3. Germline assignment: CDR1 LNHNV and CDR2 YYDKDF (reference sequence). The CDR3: CATSTWTSGREKQDTQYF. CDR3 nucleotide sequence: TGTGCCACCAGCACCTGGACTAGCGGGAGAGAGAAACAGGATACGCAGTATTTT.

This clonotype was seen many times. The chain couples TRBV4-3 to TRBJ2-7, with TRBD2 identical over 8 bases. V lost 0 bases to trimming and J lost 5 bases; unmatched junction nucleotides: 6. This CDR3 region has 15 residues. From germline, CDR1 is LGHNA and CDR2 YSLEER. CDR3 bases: TGCGCCAGCAGCCAAGAAGCCAGCGGGAGCGACGAGCAGTACTTC. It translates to CASSQEASGSDEQYF.

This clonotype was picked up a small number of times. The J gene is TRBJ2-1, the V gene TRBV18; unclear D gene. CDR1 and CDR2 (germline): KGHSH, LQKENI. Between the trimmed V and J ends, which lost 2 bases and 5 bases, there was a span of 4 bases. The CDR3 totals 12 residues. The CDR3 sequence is CASSPSNNEQFF. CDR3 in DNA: TGTGCCAGCTCACCATCAAACAATGAGCAGTTCTTC. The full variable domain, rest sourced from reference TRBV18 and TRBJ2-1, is NAGVMQNPRHLVRRRGQEARLRCSPMKGHSHVYWYRQLPEEGLKFMVYLQKENIIDESGMPKERFSAEFPKEGPSILRIQQVVRGDSAAYFCASSPSNNEQFFGPGTRLTVL.

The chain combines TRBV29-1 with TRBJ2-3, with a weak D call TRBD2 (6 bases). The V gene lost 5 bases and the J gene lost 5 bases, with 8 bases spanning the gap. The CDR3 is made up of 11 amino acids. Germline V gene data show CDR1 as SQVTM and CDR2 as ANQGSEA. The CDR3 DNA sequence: TGCAGCGTTTCGGAGGGAGATACGCAGTATTTT. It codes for CSVSEGDTQYF.